What follows are 31 T cell receptor delta chains derived from one specimen sequenced in a study of gamma-delta T cells after stem cell transplantation. TCRdb re-called the RT-PCR reads via CATT. The sample contains 4,000 to 6,000 delta-chain clones, roughly 2.1% of which appear only once. What was sequenced was gamma-delta T cells. These receptors were taken from a human donor. It is not recorded whose cells these are; they may come from a transplant donor.

This clone was seen more than once but under ten times. TCRdb has a much larger clone's protein, which differs at residue 12 from the translation of this DNA, likely because of a read error; what is shown is the protein translated from the DNA. V is TRDV2 and J is TRDJ1, with D maybe TRDD3 (6 bases). The CDR3 has 14 amino acids. Germline assignment: CDR1 GEAIGNYY and CDR2 EKD. Here the CDR3 DNA reads TGTGCCTGTGACCTTATGGGGGGTACCGATAAACCCATCTTT. This translates into CACDLMGGTDKPIF.

Concerning this clone itself: A read error likely explains this, since a far larger clone differs by one base. Distinct nucleotide sequences in the sample also encode this CDR3. The CDR3, as DNA: TGTGCCTGTGACACCGGAACTCTTCTGGGGGATATTGAGGACAAACTCATCTTT. Translation: CACDTGTLLGDIEDKLIF. The chain couples TRDV2 to TRDJ1, with 10 positions matching TRDD3. Trimming removed 0 bases from V and 8 bases from J; junction bases left unmatched: 17. This CDR3 contains 18 residues. CDR1 is GEAIGNYY, CDR2 EKD, per germline.

Concerning this clone itself: The protein TCRdb gives is from a much larger clone and does not agree with this DNA's translation at residue 18, likely a read error; the protein shown here comes from the DNA. The chain links TRDV2 to TRDJ1, with 13 bases identical to TRDD3. Germline CDR1 and CDR2: GEAIGNYY and EKD. The CDR3 runs 19 residues. CDR3 DNA sequence: TGTGCCTGTGACACCGGAGGACTGGGGGATACGCCGTCTGGCGATAAACTCACCTTT. Residues: CACDTGGLGDTPSGDKLTF.

This clone showed up just a few times. A read error likely explains this, since a far larger clone differs by one base. The sample carries other DNA sequences with the same CDR3. The chain uses TRDV2 and TRDJ1; D may be TRDD2 or TRDD3 (5 bases each). Germline CDR1 reads GEAIGNYY; CDR2 reads EKD. Trimming took 3 bases from V and 2 from J, leaving 36 bases between them. CDR3 length: 22 amino acids. CDR3 in amino acids: CACDPLPNLLGRTLGNTDKLIF. As DNA, the CDR3 is TGTGCCTGTGACCCGCTTCCAAATCTGCTGGGTCGAACCCTTGGGAATACCGATAAACTCATCTTT.

This clone was seen ten or more times. A far larger clone is a single base away, which makes a read error likely. The chain couples TRDV2 to TRDJ1; 7 positions match TRDD3. The CDR3 length is 14 residues. Per germline, CDR1 GEAIGNYY and CDR2 EKD. V trimming: 4 bases; J trimming: 3 bases; junction bases outside the gene matches: 7. As DNA, the CDR3 is TGTGCCTGTGATATCCTGGGGGGGCCCGATAAACTCATCTTT. It translates to CACDILGGPDKLIF.

By sample share, this clone is medium-sized. The rearrangement joins TRDV2 to TRDJ1; 13 positions match TRDD3. The CDR3 totals 18 residues. CDR1 GEAIGNYY and CDR2 EKD come from the germline V gene. Losses at the gene ends were 1 base for V and 0 bases for J; bases not matched to a gene: 7. The CDR3 DNA follows: TGTGCCTGTGACACAGTACTGGGGGATACGCGGTACACCGATAAACTCATCTTT. Translating gives CACDTVLGDTRYTDKLIF.

Details on this clone: The mismatch at residue 17 between this DNA's translation and the TCRdb protein of a much larger clone likely reflects a read error; the protein shown is translated from the DNA. DNA for the CDR3: TGTGCCTGTGACACGCTGACTGGGGGATACGAGAACACCGATAAACTCACCTTT. Encoded protein: CACDTLTGGYENTDKLTF. This chain joins TRDV2 and TRDJ1, with 13 positions matching TRDD3. Germline-derived CDR1 and CDR2 are GEAIGNYY and EKD. There are 18 residues in the CDR3.

This clone was observed a handful of times. A much larger clonotype is one base distant, so this may be a read error. J is TRDJ3 and V is TRDV2, with 9 bases aligning to TRDD3. The CDR3 consists of 22 residues. V shed 3 bases and J 2 bases; nucleotides not matched to a gene: 19. Looked up from germline, CDR1 is GEAIGNYY and CDR2 is EKD. In DNA form, the CDR3 reads TGTGCCTGTGACCATCCACCTCTGGGGGATTCCCCAGGTCCCTGGGACACCCGACAGATGTTTTTC. Translating it yields CACDHPPLGDSPGPWDTRQMFF.

Points on this clone: Being one base from a much bigger clone, this may be a read error. Different DNA sequences within this sample yield the same CDR3. The chain has TRDV2 and TRDJ1; a weak D match, TRDD3 (6 bases). There are 18 residues in the CDR3. Germline CDR1 reads GEAIGNYY; CDR2 reads EKD. The CDR3 DNA is TGTGCCTGCGACACCGTCGTAGGGGGAGGGTCGAACACCGATAAACTCATCTTT. The encoded protein is CACDTVVGGGSNTDKLIF.

The sample holds a few counts of this clone. It is likely a read error: a sequence one base away is far more abundant. The sample carries other DNA sequences with the same CDR3. V gene TRDV2 combines with J gene TRDJ1; 11 nucleotides align to TRDD3. Germline V CDR1 and CDR2: GEAIGNYY, EKD. This CDR3 is built from 16 residues. The CDR3 DNA reads as TGTGCCTGTGACAGTGTGGGGGATACGAGGACCGATAAACTCATATTT. It codes for CACDSVGDTRTDKLIF.

Worth noting for this clone: It is likely a read error: a sequence one base away is far more abundant. Other DNA sequences of this sample code for an identical CDR3. The V and J genes are TRDV2 and TRDJ1; 12 bases line up with TRDD3. The CDR3 runs to 20 residues. The germline gives CDR1 GEAIGNYY, CDR2 EKD. Unmatched junction bases numbered 16, after V lost 3 bases and J lost 0 bases. CDR3: CACDRVLGDTRAGDTDKLIF. In nucleotides, the CDR3 is TGTGCCTGTGACCGTGTACTGGGGGATACACGTGCTGGGGACACCGATAAACTCATCTTT.

By share, this clone ranks as medium-sized. The rearrangement joins TRDV2 to TRDJ1; 13 nucleotides match TRDD3. CDR3 length equals 17 residues. The trim removed 2 bases at V and 3 bases at J, leaving 8 bases unmatched. The V gene's germline CDR1 is GEAIGNYY and CDR2 EKD. The CDR3 protein is CACDSINWGIRADKLIF. CDR3 nucleotides: TGTGCCTGTGACAGTATCAACTGGGGGATACGGGCCGATAAACTCATCTTT.

This clone came up many times. TCRdb has a much larger clone's protein, which differs at residue 3 from the translation of this DNA, likely because of a read error; what is shown is the protein translated from the DNA. The J gene is TRDJ1, the V gene TRDV2; the D gene is possibly TRDD2 (8 bases). Germline CDR1 GEAIGNYY, CDR2 EKD. The CDR3 is 16 residues long. CDR3 sequence reads: CARDTVGDLPMGELIF. The CDR3 DNA is TGTGCCCGTGACACGGTGGGGGACCTTCCTATGGGGGAACTCATCTTT.

This clone was seen many times. A read error is the likely source, as a far larger clone sits one nucleotide away. The chain recombines TRDV2 with TRDJ1; D is unresolved. Trimming took 0 bases from V and 0 from J, leaving 10 bases between them. This CDR3 spans 15 amino acids. Germline values: CDR1 GEAIGNYY, CDR2 EKD. The CDR3 is CACDTIGRHTDKLIF. The CDR3 coding sequence is TGTGCCTGTGACACCATTGGCCGTCACACCGATAAACTCATCTTT.

This clone was recorded a few times. A read error is likely here: a far larger clone is one base away. This rearrangement joins TRDV2 to TRDJ1; 7 bases match TRDD3. The CDR3 length is 16 residues. Per germline, CDR1 GEAIGNYY and CDR2 EKD. After removal of 0 bases from V and 0 bases from J, the junction contained 6 bases not matched to a gene. The CDR3 spells CACDTAGGGNTDKLIF. CDR3 bases: TGTGCCTGTGACACCGCTGGGGGGGGAAACACCGATAAACTCATCTTT.

To note about this clone: TCRdb lists the protein of a much larger clone for this DNA, which differs at residue 3, so this is likely a read error; the protein given here is translated from the DNA itself. The V call is TRDV2, the J call TRDJ1; 9 nucleotides match TRDD3. Germline V gives CDR1 GEAIGNYY, CDR2 EKD. The CDR3 sequence is 15 residues long. CDR3 loop: CARDTAGGFSDKLIF. The DNA for the CDR3 is TGTGCCCGTGACACCGCTGGGGGATTTTCCGATAAACTCATCTTT.

CDR3 in DNA: TGTGCCTGTCTTCTACTGGGGGATACCGAGTTGCTCATCTTT. Protein product: CACLLLGDTELLIF. J is TRDJ1 and V is TRDV2; 12 nucleotides agree with TRDD3. The CDR3 is 14 amino acids. The ends lost 6 bases at V and 11 bases at J; junction bases unmatched: 12. CDR1 and CDR2 (germline): GEAIGNYY, EKD.

Regarding this clone: A far larger clone lies a single base away; this is likely a read error. The rearrangement links TRDV2 to TRDJ1; tentative D call: TRDD3 (6 bases). From germline, CDR1 is GEAIGNYY and CDR2 EKD. V was clipped by 3 bases and J by 3 bases, with 13 bases between them. This CDR3 has 14 residues. The CDR3 loop reads CACDRPGESDKLIF. CDR3 coding DNA: TGTGCCTGTGACCGACCGGGGGAGTCCGATAAACTCATCTTT.

This clone was seen only a few times. This may be a read error: a much more frequent sequence differs by one nucleotide. Within the sample, other DNA sequences also encode this same CDR3. The chain recombines TRDV2 with TRDJ1; D possibly corresponds to TRDD3 (6 bases). CDR3 length equals 16 residues. CDR1 and CDR2 from the germline V gene are GEAIGNYY and EKD. The CDR3 nucleotides read TGTGCCTGTGACACCGTAGGGATAGCTTCCACCGACAAACTCATCTTT. Protein sequence: CACDTVGIASTDKLIF.

V usage is TRDV2 and J usage is TRDJ1; TRDD3 matches 7 bases. V was clipped by 1 base and J by 3 bases; unmatched bases: 13. The CDR3 consists of 17 residues. CDR1 and CDR2 from the germline V gene are GEAIGNYY and EKD. Here the CDR3 DNA reads TGTGCCTGTGACACGCTGGGGGGACCTCGAGACGCCGATAAACTCATCTTT. Protein: CACDTLGGPRDADKLIF.

Only a few counts were recorded for this clone. This is likely an artifact of a read error, given a far larger clone one base away. The chain joins TRDV2 to TRDJ1, with 9 bases matching TRDD3. CDR1 and CDR2 (germline): GEAIGNYY, EKD. The CDR3 has 15 amino acids. The CDR3 region is CACDTLLGDTDKPIF. CDR3 DNA: TGTGCCTGTGACACTCTACTGGGGGACACCGATAAACCCATCTTT.

Comments on this clone: With a far larger clone one base away, a read error is the likely cause. The sample has other DNA sequences that encode this CDR3 too. The chain has TRDV2 and TRDJ1, with TRDD3 identical over 7 bases. The CDR3 is 19 amino acids. CDR1 GEAIGNYY and CDR2 EKD come from the germline V gene. The CDR3 sequence: CACDTVTAVGEQYTDKLIF. The CDR3 DNA reads TGTGCTTGTGACACAGTAACAGCGGTGGGGGAACAGTACACCGATAAACTCATCTTT.

This clone was recorded at least ten times. A far larger clone is off by one base, so a read error is likely. Distinct nucleotide sequences in the sample also encode this CDR3. The chain joins TRDV2 to TRDJ3, with 10 bases fitting TRDD3. CDR3 length equals 21 residues. Germline CDR1 GEAIGNYY, CDR2 EKD. The CDR3 nucleotides are TGTGCCTGTGACTCCGTAGAGGGGGATACGCGACCCACCTGGGACACCCGACAGATGTTCTTC. Protein product: CACDSVEGDTRPTWDTRQMFF.

The sample holds many counts of this clone. This likely stems from a read error, as it lies one base from a far larger clone. The chain carries TRDV2 and TRDJ1; tentative D call: TRDD2 (5 bases). This CDR3 is built from 15 residues. Per the germline V gene, CDR1 is GEAIGNYY and CDR2 is EKD. As DNA, the CDR3 is TGTGCCGGTGACACCATTGGCCTTCACACCGATAAACTCATCTTT. Translated: CAGDTIGLHTDKLIF.

About this clone itself: The translation of this DNA and the TCRdb protein of a much larger clone differ at residue 5, probably owing to a read error; the protein shown here is translated from the DNA. The V and J genes are TRDV2 and TRDJ1; 8 positions match TRDD3. The CDR3 is made up of 18 amino acids. Germline values: CDR1 GEAIGNYY, CDR2 EKD. V dropped 3 bases and J dropped 0; count of bases not matched to a gene: 14. The CDR3 sequence: CACDAVLGVPLYTDKLIF. The CDR3 bases are TGTGCCTGTGACGCCGTACTGGGGGTCCCCCTCTACACCGATAAACTCATCTTT.

The V and J genes are TRDV2 and TRDJ1; 10 bases agree with TRDD3. Unmatched junction bases numbered 8, after V lost 1 base and J lost 7 bases. The germline V gene encodes CDR1 GEAIGNYY and CDR2 EKD. This CDR3 has 15 amino acids. CDR3 in DNA: TGTGCCTGTGACACTTTACTGGGGGATCGAGGTAAACTCATCTTT. It specifies CACDTLLGDRGKLIF.

Remarks on this clone: The protein TCRdb gives is from a much larger clone and does not agree with this DNA's translation at residue 9, likely a read error; the protein shown here comes from the DNA. This sequence joins TRDV2 and TRDJ1; a weak D match, TRDD3 (5 bases). This CDR3 has 16 residues. Trimming cost V 3 bases and J 7 bases, with 23 bases left between them. In germline, CDR1 is GEAIGNYY, CDR2 EKD. The CDR3 loop is CACDPVGVTGKSKLIF. The CDR3 DNA sequence: TGTGCCTGTGACCCCGTAGGGGTCACTGGAAAATCTAAACTCATCTTT.

Comments on this clone: Given a much more abundant clone one base away, this may be a read error. This chain uses TRDV2 with TRDJ2; D possibly corresponds to TRDD3 (5 bases). The CDR3 runs to 15 residues. The germline CDR1 and CDR2 sequences are GEAIGNYY and EKD. CDR3 in amino acids: CACDTLGAGTARLFF. The CDR3 DNA is TGTGCCTGTGACACCCTGGGAGCCGGGACAGCACGACTCTTCTTT.

This clone was observed a few times. TCRdb assigns this DNA the protein of a much larger clone, which departs from its translation at residue 3; this likely reflects a read error, and the protein shown comes from translating the DNA. The V call is TRDV2, the J call TRDJ1; 12 bases map to TRDD3. The CDR3 contains 18 residues. CDR1 and CDR2 (germline): GEAIGNYY, EKD. The CDR3 DNA sequence: TGTGCCCGTGACCCCGCTGGGGGATACGGGACAAGGACCGATAAACTCATCTTT. The encoded protein is CARDPAGGYGTRTDKLIF.

Details on this clone: A far larger clone lies a single base away; this is likely a read error. The sample contains more than one DNA sequence encoding this CDR3. The V gene is TRDV2, the J gene TRDJ3; the match to TRDD3 covers 8 bases. The CDR3 is 23 residues long. Germline trimming cut 0 bases from V and 0 bases from J; bases unmatched to any gene: 18. Germline CDR1 and CDR2: GEAIGNYY and EKD. CDR3 amino acids: CACDTVVRDTPEETSWDTRQMFF. The CDR3 DNA is TGTGCCTGTGACACCGTCGTCCGGGATACGCCGGAAGAAACCTCCTGGGACACCCGACAGATGTTTTTC.

As concerns this clone: A far bigger clonotype differs at one base, so this is likely a read error. This CDR3 is also generated by other DNA sequences in the sample. The chain joins TRDV2 to TRDJ3, with TRDD3 identical over 11 bases. Trimming at V came to 0 bases and at J to 0 bases, leaving 12 bases not matched to a gene. The length of the CDR3 is 22 residues. Germline V lookup: CDR1 GEAIGNYY, CDR2 EKD. The CDR3 here is CACDTVGDTPGLFSWDTRQMFF. CDR3 DNA: TGTGCCTGTGACACCGTGGGGGATACGCCAGGACTCTTCTCCTGGGACACCCGACAGATGTTTTTC.